Sequencing of this T cell receptor (beta chain) was carried out in a study of human T cells and chemical hapten exposure. Turning to the study itself: DPC 0.01% went on the upper back by patch test, with reading at 6 days.

Deletions cut 4 bases from V and 0 bases from J, with 12 bases between. The CDR3 runs 15 residues. This clonotype has only a few counts. The time point here: patch test 1, 2 weeks after DPC sensitization. Regarding treatment: therapeutic diphenylcyclopropenone sensitization with weekly scalp DPC. TCRdb ran MiXCR on the RACE reads and lists one entry per CDR3 protein. Of some 350,000 distinct CDR3 sequences listed, about 7% are singletons. The J gene is TRBJ2-5, the V gene TRBV12-3 or TRBV12-4; D may be TRBD1 or TRBD2 (5 bases each). The TCR was taken from a woman aged 18-29 years with alopecia areata. Some clones in this sample may be carry-over from other donors' samples. The starting material was whole blood, obtained in connection with sensitization to the hapten diphenylcyclopropenone (DPC). The CDR3 DNA reads as TGTGCCAGCAGTTCCGGGACCCAGTACCAAGAGACCCAGTACTTC. This gives the protein CASSSGTQYQETQYF.